This T cell receptor (beta chain) appears in the sequencing data of a study of blood T cells in healthy people across ages. A J-beta primer mix and a sample-barcoded 5' primer were used in a second PCR of roughly 6 to 11 cycles. TCRdb re-called the 5' RACE reads through MiXCR, storing one row per CDR3 protein. The table shows hundreds of thousands of distinct CDR3 sequences, with 53% occurring only once. Germline-derived CDR1 and CDR2 are MNHEY and SVGAGI. The CDR3 is 15 residues long. J lost 14 bases, V lost 2 bases, and 16 bases had no gene match. V usage is TRBV6-5 and J usage is TRBJ2-3; 7 nucleotides align to TRBD2. Sequencing was done on a sample of blood. The sequence was collected from a man older than 75 in good health. CDR3 residues: CASSYLREAHRYAYF. CDR3 DNA: TGTGCCAGCAGTTACCTCCGGGAGGCTCACAGATACGCGTATTTT.